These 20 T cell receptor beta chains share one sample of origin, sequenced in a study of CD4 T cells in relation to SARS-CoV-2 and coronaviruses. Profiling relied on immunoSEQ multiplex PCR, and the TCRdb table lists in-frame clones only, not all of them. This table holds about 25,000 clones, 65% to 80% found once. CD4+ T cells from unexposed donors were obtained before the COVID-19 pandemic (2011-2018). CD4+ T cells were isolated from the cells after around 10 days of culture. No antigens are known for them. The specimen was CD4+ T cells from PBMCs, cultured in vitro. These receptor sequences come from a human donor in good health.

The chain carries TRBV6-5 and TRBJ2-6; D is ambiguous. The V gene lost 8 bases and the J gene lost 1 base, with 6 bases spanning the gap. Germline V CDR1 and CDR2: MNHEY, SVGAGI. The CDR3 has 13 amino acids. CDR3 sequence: CASYQSGANVLTF. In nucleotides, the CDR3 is TGTGCCAGCTACCAATCTGGGGCCAACGTCCTGACTTTC.

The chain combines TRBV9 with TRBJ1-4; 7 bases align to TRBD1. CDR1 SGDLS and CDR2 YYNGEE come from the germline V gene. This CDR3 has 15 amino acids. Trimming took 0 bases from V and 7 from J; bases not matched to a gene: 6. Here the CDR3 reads CASSVEGASGEKLFF. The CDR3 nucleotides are TGTGCCAGCAGCGTAGAGGGGGCCTCGGGTGAAAAACTGTTTTTT.

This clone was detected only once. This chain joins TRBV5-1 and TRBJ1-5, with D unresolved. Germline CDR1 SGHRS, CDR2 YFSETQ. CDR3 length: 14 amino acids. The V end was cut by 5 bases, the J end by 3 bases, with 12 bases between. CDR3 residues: CASRTESSNQPQHF. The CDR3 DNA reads TGCGCCAGCAGGACGGAGAGCTCCAATCAGCCCCAGCATTTT.

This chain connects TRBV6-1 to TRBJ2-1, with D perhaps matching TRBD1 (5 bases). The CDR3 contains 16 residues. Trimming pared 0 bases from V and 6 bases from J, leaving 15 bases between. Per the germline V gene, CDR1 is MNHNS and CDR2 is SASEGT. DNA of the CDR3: TGTGCCAGCAGTGAAGCCCTCGGTGGGGCCGGCAATGAGCAGTTCTTC. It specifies CASSEALGGAGNEQFF.

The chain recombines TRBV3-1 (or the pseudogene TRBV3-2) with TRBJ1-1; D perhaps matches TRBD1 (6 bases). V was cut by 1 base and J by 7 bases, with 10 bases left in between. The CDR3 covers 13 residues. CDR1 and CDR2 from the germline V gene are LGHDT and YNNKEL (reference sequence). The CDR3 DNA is TGTGCCAGCAGCCAAGCTAGGACAGTTGAAGCTTTCTTT. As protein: CASSQARTVEAFF.

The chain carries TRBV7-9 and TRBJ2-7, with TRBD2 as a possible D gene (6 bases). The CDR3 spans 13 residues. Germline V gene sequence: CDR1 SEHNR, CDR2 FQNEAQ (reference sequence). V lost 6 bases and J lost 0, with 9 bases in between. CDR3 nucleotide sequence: TGTGCCAGCAGGCCTAGCGTCTCCTACGAGCAGTACTTC. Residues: CASRPSVSYEQYF. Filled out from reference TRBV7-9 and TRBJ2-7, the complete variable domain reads DTGVSQNPRHKITKRGQNVTFRCDPISEHNRLYWYRQTLGQGPEFLTYFQNEAQLEKSRLLSDRFSAERPKGSFSTLEIQRTEQGDSAMYLCASRPSVSYEQYFGPGTRLTVT.

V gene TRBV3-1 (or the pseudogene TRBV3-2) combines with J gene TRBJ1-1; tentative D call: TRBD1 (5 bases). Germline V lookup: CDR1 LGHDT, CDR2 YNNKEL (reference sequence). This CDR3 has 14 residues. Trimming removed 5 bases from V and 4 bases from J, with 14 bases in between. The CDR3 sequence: CASSARDRSTEAFF. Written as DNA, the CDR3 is TGTGCCAGCAGCGCCCGTGACAGAAGCACTGAAGCTTTCTTT.

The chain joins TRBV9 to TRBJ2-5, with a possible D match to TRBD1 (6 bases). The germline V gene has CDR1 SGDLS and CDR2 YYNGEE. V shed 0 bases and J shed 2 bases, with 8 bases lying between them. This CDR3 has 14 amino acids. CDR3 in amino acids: CASSVGQGQETQYF. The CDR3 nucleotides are TGTGCCAGCAGCGTAGGGCAGGGGCAAGAGACCCAGTACTTC. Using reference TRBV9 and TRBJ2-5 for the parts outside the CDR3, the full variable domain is DSGVTQTPKHLITATGQRVTLRCSPRSGDLSVYWYQQSLDQGLQFLIQYYNGEERAKGNILERFSAQQFPDLHSELNLSSLELGDSALYFCASSVGQGQETQYFGPGTRLLVL.

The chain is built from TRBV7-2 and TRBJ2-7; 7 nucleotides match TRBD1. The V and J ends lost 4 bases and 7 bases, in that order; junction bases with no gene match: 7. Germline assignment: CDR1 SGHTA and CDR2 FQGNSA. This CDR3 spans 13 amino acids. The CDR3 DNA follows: TGTGCCAGCAGCTCGAGGGGGCCCTTGGAGCAGTACTTC. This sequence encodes CASSSRGPLEQYF.

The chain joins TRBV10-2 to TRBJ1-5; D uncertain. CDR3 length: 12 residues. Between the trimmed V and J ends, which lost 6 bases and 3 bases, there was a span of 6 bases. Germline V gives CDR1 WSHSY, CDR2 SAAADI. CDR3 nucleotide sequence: TGCGCCAGCAGCGACTTCAATCAGCCCCAGCATTTT. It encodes CASSDFNQPQHF.

The CDR3: CASSPRTGGRDEQYF. In DNA, the CDR3 is TGTGCCAGCAGCCCACGGACAGGGGGCAGGGACGAGCAGTACTTC. The rearrangement joins TRBV9 to TRBJ2-7; the match to TRBD1 covers 11 bases. This CDR3 has 15 amino acids. Germline trimming cut 4 bases from V and 5 bases from J; bases unmatched to any gene: 8. CDR1 and CDR2 from the germline V gene are SGDLS and YYNGEE.

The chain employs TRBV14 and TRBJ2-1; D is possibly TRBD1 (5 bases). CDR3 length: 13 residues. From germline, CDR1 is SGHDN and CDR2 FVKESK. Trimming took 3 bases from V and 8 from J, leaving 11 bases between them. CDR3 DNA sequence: TGTGCCAGCAGCCAGAGACAGTTTGATGAGCAGTTCTTC. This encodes CASSQRQFDEQFF.

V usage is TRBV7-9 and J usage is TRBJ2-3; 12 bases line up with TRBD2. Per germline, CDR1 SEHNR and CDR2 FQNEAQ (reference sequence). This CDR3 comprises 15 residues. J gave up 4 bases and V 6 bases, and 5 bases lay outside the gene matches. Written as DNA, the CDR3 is TGTGCCAGCAGGCCTAGCGGGGGGGCGGCAGATACGCAGTATTTT. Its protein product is CASRPSGGAADTQYF.

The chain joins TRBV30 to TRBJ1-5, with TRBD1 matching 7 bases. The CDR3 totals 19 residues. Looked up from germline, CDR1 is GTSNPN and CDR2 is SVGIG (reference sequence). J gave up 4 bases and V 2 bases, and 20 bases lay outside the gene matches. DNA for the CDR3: TGTGCCTGGAGTACCGGAAAGGGGACAGTGTCCGGGCGGAATCAGCCCCAGCATTTT. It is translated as CAWSTGKGTVSGRNQPQHF.

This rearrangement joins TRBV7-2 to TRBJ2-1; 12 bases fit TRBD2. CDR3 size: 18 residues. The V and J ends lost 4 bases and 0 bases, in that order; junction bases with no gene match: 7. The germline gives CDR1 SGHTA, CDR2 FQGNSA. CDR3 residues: CASSSPLAGGPSYNEQFF. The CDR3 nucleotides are TGTGCCAGCAGCTCGCCACTAGCGGGGGGCCCCTCCTACAATGAGCAGTTCTTC. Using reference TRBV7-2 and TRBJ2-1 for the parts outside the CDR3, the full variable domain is GAGVSQSPSNKVTEKGKDVELRCDPISGHTALYWYRQSLGQGLEFLIYFQGNSAPDKSGLPSDRFSAERTGGSVSTLTIQRTQQEDSAVYLCASSSPLAGGPSYNEQFFGPGTRLTVL.

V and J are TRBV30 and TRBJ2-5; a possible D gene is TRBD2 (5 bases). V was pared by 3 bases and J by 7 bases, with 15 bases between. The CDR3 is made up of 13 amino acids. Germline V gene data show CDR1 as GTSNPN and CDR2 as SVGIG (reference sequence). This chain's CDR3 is CAWRAERDGTQYF. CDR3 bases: TGTGCCTGGAGGGCGGAACGGGATGGGACCCAGTACTTC.

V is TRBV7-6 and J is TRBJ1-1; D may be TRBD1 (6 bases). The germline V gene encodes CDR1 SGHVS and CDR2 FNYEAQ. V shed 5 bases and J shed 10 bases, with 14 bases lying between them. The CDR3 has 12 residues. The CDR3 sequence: CASSDRDKGAFF. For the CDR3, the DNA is TGTGCCAGCAGCGACCGGGACAAGGGAGCTTTCTTT.

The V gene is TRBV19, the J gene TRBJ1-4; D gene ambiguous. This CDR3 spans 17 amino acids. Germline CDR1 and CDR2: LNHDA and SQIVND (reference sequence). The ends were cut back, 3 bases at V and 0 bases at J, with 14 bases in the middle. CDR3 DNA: TGTGCCAGTAGTATTGATGGGAGCTTTGCAACTAATGAAAAACTGTTTTTT. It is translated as CASSIDGSFATNEKLFF.

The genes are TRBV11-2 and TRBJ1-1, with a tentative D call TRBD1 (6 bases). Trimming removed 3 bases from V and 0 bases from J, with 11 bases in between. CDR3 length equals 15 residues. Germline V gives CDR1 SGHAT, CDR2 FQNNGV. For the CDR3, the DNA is TGTGCCAGCAGCTTTGCAGGGGCTATGAACACTGAAGCTTTCTTT. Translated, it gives CASSFAGAMNTEAFF.

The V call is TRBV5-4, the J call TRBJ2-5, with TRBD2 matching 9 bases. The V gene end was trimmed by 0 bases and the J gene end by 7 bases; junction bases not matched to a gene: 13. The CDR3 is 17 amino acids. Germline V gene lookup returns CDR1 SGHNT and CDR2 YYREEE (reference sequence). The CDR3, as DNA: TGTGCCAGCAGCTTGGATACCCTGTTAGCGGGAGTCGGGACCCAGTACTTC. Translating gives CASSLDTLLAGVGTQYF.